The 9 T cell receptor beta chains presented below share a single source sample, sequenced in a study of cytomegalovirus exposure and HLA in healthy donors. A multiplex PCR was run with 60 Vbeta primers and 13 Jbeta primers. The protocol was immunoSEQ multiplex PCR, while the TCRdb copy is restricted to in-frame clones and leaves out a portion. Here the sample spans more than 150,000 clones, about three quarters being singletons. The sequenced sample consisted of PBMCs. These receptors all come from a man aged 18 to 30 in good health and CMV-seronegative.

The chain combines TRBV7-9 with TRBJ2-1; 12 nucleotides align to TRBD2. V shed 1 base and J 4 bases; nucleotides not matched to a gene: 8. The germline V gene has CDR1 SEHNR and CDR2 FQNEAQ (reference sequence). The CDR3 runs to 18 residues. This CDR3 is CASSLGSSGGAPYNEQFF. In DNA, the CDR3 is TGTGCCAGCAGCTTAGGCTCTAGCGGGGGGGCCCCGTACAATGAGCAGTTCTTC.

The CDR3 sequence is CASMRQGNTEAFF. The CDR3 region has the DNA TGTGCCTCGATGAGACAGGGGAACACTGAAGCTTTCTTT. This chain links TRBV10-3 with TRBJ1-1, with 7 bases fitting TRBD1. V gave up 11 bases and J gave up 1 base; unmatched junction bases: 7. Germline V lookup: CDR1 ENHRY, CDR2 SYGVKD. This CDR3 has 13 residues.

This sequence joins TRBV5-1 and TRBJ2-1, with TRBD2 matching over 8 bases. Germline CDR1 and CDR2: SGHRS and YFSETQ. V lost 4 bases, J lost 3 bases, and 6 bases stayed unmatched. The CDR3 spans 15 residues. In DNA, the CDR3 is TGCGCCAGCAGCCAAGGGACTAGATTCTACAATGAGCAGTTCTTC. Translated, it gives CASSQGTRFYNEQFF.

This clone was detected once. The chain couples TRBV19 to TRBJ2-1; 7 bases fit TRBD2. Germline V CDR1 and CDR2: LNHDA, SQIVND (reference sequence). The trim removed 5 bases at V and 6 bases at J, leaving 1 base unmatched. This CDR3 is built from 12 residues. In nucleotides, the CDR3 is TGTGCCAGTAGTCGGACTAGCAATGAGCAGTTCTTC. It yields the protein CASSRTSNEQFF.

The sample holds a few counts of this clone. This chain links TRBV7-8 with TRBJ2-2, with D possibly matching TRBD1 (6 bases). Germline assignment: CDR1 SGHVS and CDR2 FQNEAQ. The CDR3 covers 17 residues. Trimming took 0 bases from V and 0 from J, leaving 11 bases between them. CDR3: CASSLAPGTTNTGELFF. DNA for the CDR3: TGTGCCAGCAGCTTAGCCCCCGGGACAACGAACACCGGGGAGCTGTTTTTT. Full variable domain (remainder filled in from reference TRBV7-8 and TRBJ2-2): GAGVSQSPRYKVAKRGQDVALRCDPISGHVSLFWYQQALGQGPEFLTYFQNEAQLDKSGLPSDRFFAERPEGSVSTLKIQRTQQEDSAVYLCASSLAPGTTNTGELFFGEGSRLTVL.

The CDR3 loop is CASISPSGSTDTQYF. The DNA for the CDR3 is TGTGCCAGTATTTCCCCTAGCGGATCCACAGATACGCAGTATTTT. J is TRBJ2-3 and V is TRBV19, with 7 bases matching TRBD2. The V and J ends lost 7 bases and 2 bases, in that order; junction bases with no gene match: 9. CDR1 and CDR2 (germline): LNHDA, SQIVND (reference sequence). The CDR3 is 15 amino acids.

The chain carries TRBV7-3 and TRBJ2-1, with D tentatively TRBD2 (5 bases). The CDR3 loop spans 15 amino acids. Germline V lookup: CDR1 SGHTA, CDR2 FQGTGA. Between the trimmed V and J ends, which lost 3 bases and 2 bases, there was a span of 11 bases. CDR3 sequence reads: CASSFSEGPYNEQFF. CDR3 DNA: TGTGCCAGCAGCTTTAGCGAGGGCCCCTACAATGAGCAGTTCTTC.

The chain is built from TRBV7-6 and TRBJ2-1, with 10 bases that match TRBD2. V shed 4 bases, J shed 7 bases, and the junction held 10 bases outside the gene matches. Looked up from germline, CDR1 is SGHVS and CDR2 is FNYEAQ. The CDR3 loop spans 16 amino acids. The CDR3 region is CASSSPLGSGRNEQFF. The CDR3 coding sequence is TGTGCCAGCAGCTCCCCCCTAGGTAGCGGGAGGAATGAGCAGTTCTTC.

The genes are TRBV28 and TRBJ1-5, with a tentative D call TRBD1 (5 bases). Trimming took 3 bases from V and 4 from J, leaving 10 bases between them. The CDR3 consists of 14 residues. Germline CDR1 and CDR2: MDHEN and SYDVKM. The CDR3 nucleotides are TGTGCCAGCAGTTTCCAGGGCCGGAATCAGCCCCAGCATTTT. This codes for CASSFQGRNQPQHF.